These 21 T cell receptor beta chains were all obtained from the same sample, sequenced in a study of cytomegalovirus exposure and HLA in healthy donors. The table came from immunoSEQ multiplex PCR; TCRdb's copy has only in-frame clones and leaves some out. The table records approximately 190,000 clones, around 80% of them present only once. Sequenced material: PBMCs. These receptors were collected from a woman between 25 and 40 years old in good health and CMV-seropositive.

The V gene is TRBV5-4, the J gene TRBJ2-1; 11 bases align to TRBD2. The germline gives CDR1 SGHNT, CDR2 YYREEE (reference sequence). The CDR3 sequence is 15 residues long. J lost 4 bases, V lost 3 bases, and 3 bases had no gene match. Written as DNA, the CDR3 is TGTGCCAGCAGCTCCGGGACTAGCGGATACAATGAGCAGTTCTTC. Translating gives CASSSGTSGYNEQFF.

The CDR3 DNA reads TGTGCCAGCTCACCATCTCTAGGGGGGGCGGAGGTTAACGCTTTCTTT. Translating gives CASSPSLGGAEVNAFF. The chain couples TRBV18 to TRBJ1-1; TRBD1 might be the D (6 bases). The CDR3 covers 16 residues. V was shortened by 2 bases and J by 11 bases, with 24 bases between the two germline ends. Per the germline V gene, CDR1 is KGHSH and CDR2 is LQKENI.

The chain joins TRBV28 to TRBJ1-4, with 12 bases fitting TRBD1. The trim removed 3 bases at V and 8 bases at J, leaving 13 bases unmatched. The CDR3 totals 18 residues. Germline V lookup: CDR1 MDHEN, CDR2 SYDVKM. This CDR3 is CASSFFRSGQGALEKLFF. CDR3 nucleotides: TGTGCCAGCAGTTTTTTTAGATCGGGACAGGGGGCTTTGGAAAAACTGTTTTTT.

The CDR3 DNA follows: TGCGCCAGCAGCTTGGGACTAGCGGACACTCCGTCTAGCACAGATACGCAGTATTTT. Translated, it gives CASSLGLADTPSSTDTQYF. The V call is TRBV5-1, the J call TRBJ2-3; 9 bases agree with TRBD2. The CDR3 totals 19 residues. The V gene end was trimmed by 0 bases and the J gene end by 0 bases; junction bases not matched to a gene: 11. Germline CDR1 reads SGHRS; CDR2 reads YFSETQ.

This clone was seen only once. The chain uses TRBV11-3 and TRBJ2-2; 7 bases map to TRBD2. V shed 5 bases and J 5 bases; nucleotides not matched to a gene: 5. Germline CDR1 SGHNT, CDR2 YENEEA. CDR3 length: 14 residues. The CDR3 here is CASSIRAGTGELFF. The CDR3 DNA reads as TGTGCCAGCAGCATTAGAGCGGGAACCGGGGAGCTGTTTTTT.

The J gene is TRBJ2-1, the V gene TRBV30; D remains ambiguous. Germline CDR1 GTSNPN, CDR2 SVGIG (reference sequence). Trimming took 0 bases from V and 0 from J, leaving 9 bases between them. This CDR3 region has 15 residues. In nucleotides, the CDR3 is TGTGCCTGGAGTGTTGAGCTTACCTCCTACAATGAGCAGTTCTTC. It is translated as CAWSVELTSYNEQFF.

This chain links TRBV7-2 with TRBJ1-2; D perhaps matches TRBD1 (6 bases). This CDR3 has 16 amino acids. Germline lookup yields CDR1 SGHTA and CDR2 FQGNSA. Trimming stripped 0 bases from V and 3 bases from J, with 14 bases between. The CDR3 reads CASSLATGQGHYGYTF. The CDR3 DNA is TGTGCCAGCAGCTTAGCCACAGGGCAAGGACACTATGGCTACACCTTC.

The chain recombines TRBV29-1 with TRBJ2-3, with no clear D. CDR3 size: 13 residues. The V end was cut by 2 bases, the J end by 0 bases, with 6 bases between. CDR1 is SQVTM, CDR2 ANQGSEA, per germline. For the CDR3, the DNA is TGCAGCGTTGAACCGACTAGCACAGATACGCAGTATTTT. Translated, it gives CSVEPTSTDTQYF.

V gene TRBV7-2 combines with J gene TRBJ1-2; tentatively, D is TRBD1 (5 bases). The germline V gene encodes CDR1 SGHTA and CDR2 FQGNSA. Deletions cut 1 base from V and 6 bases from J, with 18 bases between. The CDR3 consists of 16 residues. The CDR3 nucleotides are TGTGCCAGCAGCTTAGTCAGTCGCGGGGGTCGAGATGGCTACACCTTC. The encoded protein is CASSLVSRGGRDGYTF.

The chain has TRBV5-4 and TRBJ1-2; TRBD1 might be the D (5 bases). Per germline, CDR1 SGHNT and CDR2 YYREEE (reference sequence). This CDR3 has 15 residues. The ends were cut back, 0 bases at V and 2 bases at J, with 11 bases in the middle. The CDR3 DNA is TGTGCCAGCAGCTTGGTAGGGGACTCCAACTATGGCTACACCTTC. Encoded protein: CASSLVGDSNYGYTF. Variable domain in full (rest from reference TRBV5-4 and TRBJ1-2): ETGVTQSPTHLIKTRGQQVTLRCSSQSGHNTVSWYQQALGQGPQFIFQYYREEENGRGNFPPRFSGLQFPNYSSELNVNALELDDSALYLCASSLVGDSNYGYTFGSGTRLTVV.

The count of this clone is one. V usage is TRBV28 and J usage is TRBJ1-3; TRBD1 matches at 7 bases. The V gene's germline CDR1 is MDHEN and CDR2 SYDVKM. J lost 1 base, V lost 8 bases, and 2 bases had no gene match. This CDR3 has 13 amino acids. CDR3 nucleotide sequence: TGTGCCAGCCCACAGGGGTCTGGAAACACCATATATTTT. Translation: CASPQGSGNTIYF. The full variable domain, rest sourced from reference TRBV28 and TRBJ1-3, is DVKVTQSSRYLVKRTGEKVFLECVQDMDHENMFWYRQDPGLGLRLIYFSYDVKMKEKGDIPEGYSVSREKKERFSLILESASTNQTSMYLCASPQGSGNTIYFGEGSWLTVV.

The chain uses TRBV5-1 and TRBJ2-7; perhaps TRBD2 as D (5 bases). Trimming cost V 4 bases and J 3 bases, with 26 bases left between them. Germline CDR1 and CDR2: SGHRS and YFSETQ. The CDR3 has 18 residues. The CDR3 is CASSLSASGGPPYYEQYF. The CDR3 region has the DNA TGCGCCAGCAGCCTCAGCGCGTCCGGCGGGCCACCCTACTACGAGCAGTACTTC.

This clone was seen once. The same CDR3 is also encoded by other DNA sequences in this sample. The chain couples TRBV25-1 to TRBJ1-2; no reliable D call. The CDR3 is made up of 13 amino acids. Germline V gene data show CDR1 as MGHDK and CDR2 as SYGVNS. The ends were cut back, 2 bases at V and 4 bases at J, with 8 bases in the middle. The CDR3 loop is CASSEPGGYGYTF. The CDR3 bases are TGTGCCAGCAGTGAACCAGGAGGCTATGGCTACACCTTC.

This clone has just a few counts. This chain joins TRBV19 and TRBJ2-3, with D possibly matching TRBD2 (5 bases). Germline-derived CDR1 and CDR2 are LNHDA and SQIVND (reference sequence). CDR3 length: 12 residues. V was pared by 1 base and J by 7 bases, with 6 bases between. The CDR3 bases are TGTGCCAGTAGTATAGCTAGCAATACGCAGTATTTT. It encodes CASSIASNTQYF.

CDR3 amino acids: CASSMTGMGLEQYF. The CDR3 coding sequence is TGTGCCAGTAGTATGACAGGAATGGGCCTCGAGCAGTACTTC. The chain uses TRBV2 and TRBJ2-7, with D tentatively TRBD1 (6 bases). The CDR3 is made up of 14 amino acids. V lost 9 bases, J lost 6 bases, and 21 bases lay in between. The V gene's germline CDR1 is SNHLY and CDR2 FYNNEI.

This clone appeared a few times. The CDR3 reads CAWSQDTGELFF. CDR3 in DNA: TGTGCCTGGAGCCAGGACACCGGGGAGCTGTTTTTT. The rearrangement links TRBV30 to TRBJ2-2; D is unresolved. V was trimmed by 3 bases and J by 3 bases, leaving 5 bases between them. This CDR3 spans 12 amino acids. Germline V gene sequence: CDR1 GTSNPN, CDR2 SVGIG (reference sequence).

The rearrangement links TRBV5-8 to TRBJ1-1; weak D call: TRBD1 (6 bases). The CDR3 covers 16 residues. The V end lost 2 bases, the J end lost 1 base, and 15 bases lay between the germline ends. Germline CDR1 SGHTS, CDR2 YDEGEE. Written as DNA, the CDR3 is TGTGCCAGCAGCTTCGGGGCAGGGGCTACGAACACTGAAGCTTTCTTT. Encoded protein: CASSFGAGATNTEAFF. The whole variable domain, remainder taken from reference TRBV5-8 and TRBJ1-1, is EAGVTQSPTHLIKTRGQQATLRCSPISGHTSVYWYQQALGLGLQFLLWYDEGEERNRGNFPPRFSGRQFPNYSSELNVNALELEDSALYLCASSFGAGATNTEAFFGQGTRLTVV.

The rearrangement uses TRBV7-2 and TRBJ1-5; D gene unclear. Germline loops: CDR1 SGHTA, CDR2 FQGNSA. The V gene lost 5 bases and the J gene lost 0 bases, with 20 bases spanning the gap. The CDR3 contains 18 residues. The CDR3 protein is CASSPSQPGFYSNQPQHF. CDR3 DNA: TGTGCCAGCAGCCCCTCCCAGCCAGGTTTTTATAGCAATCAGCCCCAGCATTTT.

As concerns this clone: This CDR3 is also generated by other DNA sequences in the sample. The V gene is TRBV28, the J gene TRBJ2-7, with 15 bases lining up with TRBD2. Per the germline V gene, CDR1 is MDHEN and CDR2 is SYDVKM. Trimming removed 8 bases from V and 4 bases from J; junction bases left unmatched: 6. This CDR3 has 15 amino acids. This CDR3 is CASRGLAGGRYEQYF. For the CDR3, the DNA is TGTGCCAGCCGCGGACTAGCGGGAGGGAGGTACGAGCAGTACTTC. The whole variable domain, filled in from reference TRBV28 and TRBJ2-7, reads DVKVTQSSRYLVKRTGEKVFLECVQDMDHENMFWYRQDPGLGLRLIYFSYDVKMKEKGDIPEGYSVSREKKERFSLILESASTNQTSMYLCASRGLAGGRYEQYFGPGTRLTVT.

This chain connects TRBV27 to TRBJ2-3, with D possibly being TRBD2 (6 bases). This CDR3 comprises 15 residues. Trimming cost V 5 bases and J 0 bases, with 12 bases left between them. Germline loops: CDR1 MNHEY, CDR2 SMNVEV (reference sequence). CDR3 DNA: TGTGCCAGCAGTCGAACGGGACTTAGCACAGATACGCAGTATTTT. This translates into CASSRTGLSTDTQYF.

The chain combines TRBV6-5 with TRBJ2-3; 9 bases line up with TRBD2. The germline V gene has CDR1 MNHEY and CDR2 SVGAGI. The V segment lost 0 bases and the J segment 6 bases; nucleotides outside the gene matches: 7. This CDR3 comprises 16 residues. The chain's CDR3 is CASSYSGGRAGDTQYF. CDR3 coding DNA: TGTGCCAGCAGTTACTCCGGCGGGAGGGCCGGCGATACGCAGTATTTT.